The T cell receptor beta chain under discussion was sequenced for a study of cytomegalovirus exposure and HLA in healthy donors. Overall study context: Around 80 million unique TCR sequences came from HLA-typed donors in an early release.

General study points: Being indistinguishable, some V segments were excluded, TRBV6-2 and TRBV6-3 among them.

Germline V lookup: CDR1 SNHLY, CDR2 FYNNEI. The V segment lost 6 bases and the J segment 4 bases; nucleotides outside the gene matches: 7. This CDR3 contains 14 residues. The PCR used 60 Vbeta and 13 Jbeta primers. This table comes from immunoSEQ multiplex PCR, and its TCRdb copy is limited to in-frame clones, with some not included. The sample has around 150,000 clones, over 70% seen once; the top ten hold approximately 1.4%. As regards this clone: Its antigen is unknown.

This receptor was identified in a woman under 40 in good health and CMV-seronegative. The V call is TRBV2, the J call TRBJ2-3; TRBD2 agrees at 7 bases. The sequencing input was PBMCs. CDR3 coding DNA: TGTGCCAGCAGGAGAGCTGGGGGGGCAGATACGCAGTATTTT. This sequence encodes CASRRAGGADTQYF.